This TCR beta chain was profiled in a study of cytomegalovirus exposure and HLA in healthy donors. Study-level background: From donors who were HLA-typed, an early data release held about 89 million unique TCRs.

On this clone: Its antigen is still unknown.

Both 60 Vbeta primers and 13 Jbeta primers went into the PCR. This table comes from immunoSEQ multiplex PCR, and its TCRdb copy is limited to in-frame clones, with some not included. The table includes 100,000 to 120,000 clones, under 80% detected once. Between the trimmed V and J ends, which lost 2 bases and 3 bases, there was a span of 10 bases. The V gene's germline CDR1 is MNHNY and CDR2 SVGAGI (reference sequence). This CDR3 has 14 amino acids. General study findings and limits: Sequencing likely generated an artifact that appeared as a cluster of highly shared sequence variants. Cytomegalovirus association was assigned to approximately 160 TCR beta chains.

V is TRBV6-6 and J is TRBJ1-1, with D possibly TRBD1 on 6 matching bases. The source of this sequence is a woman aged 40 to 50 in good health and CMV-seropositive. Sequencing used PBMCs. In DNA form, the CDR3 reads TGTGCCAGCAGTTACCCACAGGGATACACTGAAGCTTTCTTT. Protein sequence: CASSYPQGYTEAFF.